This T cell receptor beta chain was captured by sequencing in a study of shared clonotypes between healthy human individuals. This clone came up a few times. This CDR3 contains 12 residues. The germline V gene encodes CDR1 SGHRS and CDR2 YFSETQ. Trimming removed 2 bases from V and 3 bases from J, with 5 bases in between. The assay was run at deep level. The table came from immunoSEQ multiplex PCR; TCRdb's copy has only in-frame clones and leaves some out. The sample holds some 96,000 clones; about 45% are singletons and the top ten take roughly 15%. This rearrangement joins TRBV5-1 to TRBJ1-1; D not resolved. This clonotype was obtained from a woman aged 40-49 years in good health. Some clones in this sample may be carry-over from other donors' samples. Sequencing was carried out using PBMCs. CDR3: CASSLADTEAFF. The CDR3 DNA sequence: TGCGCCAGCAGCTTAGCAGACACTGAAGCTTTCTTT. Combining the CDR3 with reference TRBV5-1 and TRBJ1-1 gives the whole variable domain KAGVTQTPRYLIKTRGQQVTLSCSPISGHRSVSWYQQTPGQGLQFLFEYFSETQRNKGNFPGRFSGRQFSNSRSEMNVSTLELGDSALYLCASSLADTEAFFGQGTRLTVV.